The source of this TCR beta chain is a study of siplizumab effects on memory and regulatory T cells. To note about this clone: Its antigen is undetermined.

Clones were read by immunoSEQ multiplex PCR, and TCRdb kept only the in-frame ones, dropping some. This repertoire shows fewer than 85,000 clones, about 95% found once; its top ten account for about a fifth. V lost 2 bases to trimming and J lost 1 base, with 12 bases between them. The CDR3 has 16 amino acids. Germline assignment: CDR1 PRHDT and CDR2 FYEKMQ (reference sequence). Study findings and constraints: Proliferating Tregs in siplizumab cultures were never verified as suppressive. Naive T cells appeared more varied than memory cells and looked like key alloresponse contributors.

The V gene is TRBV13, the J gene TRBJ2-1, with a weak D call TRBD1 (5 bases). The TCR comes from a human donor in good health. The sample taken for sequencing was CD8+ T cells sorted from blood. The CDR3 DNA sequence: TGTGCCAGCAGCTTATTTACAGGAGAGTCCTACAATGAGCAGTTCTTC. Translated: CASSLFTGESYNEQFF.